The source of this T cell receptor beta chain is a study of blood T cell repertoires in COVID-19. The CDR3 loop spans 12 amino acids. Trimming pared 3 bases from V and 8 bases from J, leaving 10 bases between. Only in-frame clones appear in the TCRdb table, and some are missing; sequencing was by immunoSEQ multiplex PCR. The data contain around 59,000 clones, under 80% of them singletons. The receptor was isolated from a human donor in a cohort sampled during active COVID-19. The chain uses TRBV12-3 or TRBV12-4 and TRBJ1-1; possible D gene TRBD1, 5 bases. Sequenced material: peripheral blood. The chain's CDR3 is CASSFATAEAFF. In DNA form, the CDR3 reads TGTGCCAGCAGTTTTGCGACAGCGGAAGCTTTCTTT.